Shown below are 27 T cell receptor beta chains from a single sample sequenced in a study of Ad26.COV2.S vaccination and SARS-CoV-2 variants (dated by TCRdb to the early 2020s). Receptors were amplified or captured by the immunoSEQ multiplex PCR assay. TCRdb retrieved this table from immuneACCESS and kept in-frame rearrangements only. Not all clones are present; in checked studies, unresolved V genes account for under half, and no reason is known for the remainder. This sample comprises 300,000 to 400,000 clones, roughly 87% of them detected only once. Roughly 3.1% of the sample is held by the ten biggest clonotypes. The sample's treatment or condition label, decoded: around 19 received Ad26.COV2.S at low or high dose, single or two shots; roughly five received placebo; per-sample allocation not given. For vaccine and placebo recipients, repertoires were sequenced using samples collected on day 63 after the first injection.

The sample here was peripheral blood, taken in a trial of Ad26.COV2.S vaccine versus placebo. These receptors all stem from a person aged 18-65 years who received the Ad26.COV2.S COVID-19 vaccine or a placebo.

In its sample, this clone was seen once. This chain links TRBV5-1 with TRBJ1-5; TRBD1 aligns across 9 bases. V shed 3 bases, J shed 1 base, and the junction held 5 bases outside the gene matches. Germline CDR1 reads SGHRS; CDR2 reads YFSETQ. This CDR3 has 16 residues. CDR3 bases: TGCGCCAGCAGCTCCACCGGGACAGGGAGCAATCAGCCCCAGCATTTT. This encodes CASSSTGTGSNQPQHF.

This chain joins TRBV29-1 and TRBJ1-1, with unresolved D. Germline V gene sequence: CDR1 SQVTM, CDR2 ANQGSEA. Trimming took 4 bases from V and 2 from J, leaving 11 bases between them. CDR3 length: 13 residues. As DNA, the CDR3 is TGCAGCGTTGTAAGGAGCTTAAACACTGAAGCTTTCTTT. This gives the protein CSVVRSLNTEAFF.

The chain carries TRBV6-6 and TRBJ1-5; D might be TRBD1 (5 bases). The CDR3 extends over 15 amino acids. The germline gives CDR1 MNHNY, CDR2 SVGAGI (reference sequence). The V end was cut by 5 bases, the J end by 1 base, with 12 bases between. CDR3 nucleotides: TGTGCCAGCAGTCGGGGGGGACGGAGCAATCAGCCCCAGCATTTT. Amino acid sequence: CASSRGGRSNQPQHF.

V gene TRBV19 combines with J gene TRBJ2-7; TRBD2 matches 11 bases. J was trimmed by 2 bases and V by 2 bases; bases with no gene match: 11. The CDR3 has 18 amino acids. CDR1 LNHDA and CDR2 SQIVND come from the germline V gene (reference sequence). The chain's CDR3 is CASSINGLAGGRTYEQYF. CDR3 bases: TGTGCCAGTAGTATAAATGGGCTAGCGGGGGGAAGAACCTACGAGCAGTACTTC.

The chain carries TRBV30 and TRBJ2-1; no reliable D call. The V gene's germline CDR1 is GTSNPN and CDR2 SVGIG (reference sequence). The CDR3 covers 12 residues. V lost 1 base, J lost 4 bases, and 5 bases lay in between. The CDR3 DNA follows: TGTGCCTGGAGTGGGGCTTACAATGAGCAGTTCTTC. Protein product: CAWSGAYNEQFF.

This chain links TRBV29-1 with TRBJ1-2; tentative D call: TRBD1 (5 bases). The CDR3 spans 17 residues. Germline values: CDR1 SQVTM, CDR2 ANQGSEA. Trimming pared 3 bases from V and 1 base from J, leaving 21 bases between. The CDR3 DNA follows: TGCAGCGTTGAGGTCCTGCTAACCCGCGGGGGTAACTATGGCTACACCTTC. Protein product: CSVEVLLTRGGNYGYTF.

This sequence joins TRBV6-5 and TRBJ2-3; TRBD2 matches at 8 bases. The CDR3 runs to 16 residues. CDR1 and CDR2 (germline): MNHEY, SVGAGI. The V segment lost 2 bases and the J segment 0 bases; nucleotides outside the gene matches: 4. The CDR3 DNA follows: TGTGCCAGCAGTTACGAGCGGGGGACTAGCACAGATACGCAGTATTTT. Residues: CASSYERGTSTDTQYF.

About this clone: Other nucleotide sequences from this sample produce the same CDR3. This chain uses TRBV18 with TRBJ2-7; D possibly uses TRBD1 or TRBD2 (5 bases each). V lost 3 bases, J lost 4 bases, and 13 bases lay in between. Germline V gene data show CDR1 as KGHSH and CDR2 as LQKENI. CDR3 length equals 14 residues. Here the CDR3 DNA reads TGTGCCAGCTCACCCGGGACGAGAGGGTACGAGCAGTACTTC. As protein: CASSPGTRGYEQYF. Full variable domain (outside the CDR3, taken from reference TRBV18 and TRBJ2-7): NAGVMQNPRHLVRRRGQEARLRCSPMKGHSHVYWYRQLPEEGLKFMVYLQKENIIDESGMPKERFSAEFPKEGPSILRIQQVVRGDSAAYFCASSPGTRGYEQYFGPGTRLTVT.

The chain uses TRBV7-3 and TRBJ2-1; D is ambiguous. Germline CDR1 and CDR2: SGHTA and FQGTGA. V shed 5 bases and J shed 0 bases, with 5 bases lying between them. The CDR3 has 13 amino acids. The CDR3 nucleotides read TGTGCCAGCAGCACCCTCTCCTACAATGAGCAGTTCTTC. It encodes CASSTLSYNEQFF. The entire variable domain, with the rest obtained from reference TRBV7-3 and TRBJ2-1, is as follows: GAGVSQTPSNKVTEKGKYVELRCDPISGHTALYWYRQSLGQGPEFLIYFQGTGAADDSGLPNDRFFAVRPEGSVSTLKIQRTERGDSAVYLCASSTLSYNEQFFGPGTRLTVL.

J is TRBJ1-2 and V is TRBV5-5, with 10 bases aligning to TRBD1. There are 15 residues in the CDR3. Germline CDR1 reads SGHKS; CDR2 reads YYEKEE (reference sequence). The V and J ends lost 4 bases and 6 bases, in that order; junction bases with no gene match: 9. CDR3 nucleotides: TGTGCCAGCAGCCAGGGACAGGGGCTCGGGAATGGCTACACCTTC. Its translation is CASSQGQGLGNGYTF.

The chain recombines TRBV7-2 with TRBJ2-7; 10 positions match TRBD2. CDR3 size: 18 residues. The germline V gene has CDR1 SGHTA and CDR2 FQGNSA. The ends lost 3 bases at V and 2 bases at J; junction bases unmatched: 13. The CDR3 reads CASSFLPITSGVAYEQYF. The CDR3, as DNA: TGTGCCAGCAGCTTTCTCCCTATAACTAGCGGGGTAGCCTACGAGCAGTACTTC.

The chain couples TRBV15 to TRBJ1-6; TRBD1 might be the D (5 bases). Per germline, CDR1 LNHNV and CDR2 YYDKDF (reference sequence). This CDR3 is built from 15 residues. Trimming stripped 5 bases from V and 6 bases from J, with 14 bases between. The CDR3 coding sequence is TGTGCCACCAGCGAGAACCGACAGACTAATTCACCCCTCCACTTT. Amino acids: CATSENRQTNSPLHF.

This chain links TRBV5-1 with TRBJ2-5; 12 bases map to TRBD1. The germline V gene has CDR1 SGHRS and CDR2 YFSETQ. V gave up 4 bases and J gave up 0 bases; unmatched junction bases: 4. The CDR3 consists of 16 residues. The CDR3 nucleotides read TGCGCCAGCAGCCCGGGACAGGGGGCGTACCAAGAGACCCAGTACTTC. This codes for CASSPGQGAYQETQYF.

V gene TRBV7-2 combines with J gene TRBJ2-2; 11 nucleotides align to TRBD2. Losses at the gene ends were 1 base for V and 3 bases for J; bases not matched to a gene: 10. The CDR3 is 19 residues long. Germline values: CDR1 SGHTA, CDR2 FQGNSA. CDR3 in amino acids: CASSLVVASGGFDTGELFF. The CDR3 coding sequence is TGTGCCAGCAGCTTAGTAGTAGCTAGCGGGGGGTTTGACACCGGGGAGCTGTTTTTT.

The chain recombines TRBV4-3 with TRBJ2-2, with D unresolved. V lost 1 base to trimming and J lost 5 bases, with 8 bases between them. Germline CDR1 and CDR2: LGHNA and YSLEER. The CDR3 totals 14 residues. The CDR3 is CASSQVTATGELFF. The CDR3 DNA reads TGCGCCAGCAGCCAAGTAACAGCTACCGGGGAGCTGTTTTTT.

This clone was seen once. The chain joins TRBV18 to TRBJ1-2; the D gene is possibly TRBD1 (6 bases). Deletions cut 5 bases from V and 2 bases from J, with 15 bases between. The CDR3 covers 15 residues. Germline V CDR1 and CDR2: KGHSH, LQKENI. The CDR3 DNA reads as TGTGCCAGCTCATCGTCAGCAGGGGCGAACTATGGCTACACCTTC. Protein sequence: CASSSSAGANYGYTF. Combining the CDR3 with reference TRBV18 and TRBJ1-2 gives the whole variable domain NAGVMQNPRHLVRRRGQEARLRCSPMKGHSHVYWYRQLPEEGLKFMVYLQKENIIDESGMPKERFSAEFPKEGPSILRIQQVVRGDSAAYFCASSSSAGANYGYTFGSGTRLTVV.

The gene calls are TRBV5-1 and TRBJ1-1; no definite D call. The V end was cut by 0 bases, the J end by 3 bases, with 6 bases between. This CDR3 has 13 residues. Germline CDR1 is SGHRS and CDR2 is YFSETQ. CDR3 protein: CASSLALDTEAFF. The CDR3 DNA reads TGCGCCAGCAGCTTGGCCTTGGACACTGAAGCTTTCTTT.

The chain uses TRBV7-2 and TRBJ1-4, with D unresolved. Per germline, CDR1 SGHTA and CDR2 FQGNSA. The CDR3 covers 12 residues. Trimming left V 2 bases short and J 4 bases short, with 2 bases between. The CDR3 protein is CASSLLNEKLFF. Here the CDR3 DNA reads TGTGCCAGCAGCTTACTTAATGAAAAACTGTTTTTT.

The rearrangement links TRBV3-1 (or the pseudogene TRBV3-2) to TRBJ1-6; no reliable D call. The germline V gene has CDR1 LGHDT and CDR2 YNNKEL (reference sequence). Trimming pared 1 base from V and 0 bases from J, leaving 10 bases between. The CDR3 covers 17 residues. The CDR3 coding sequence is TGTGCCAGCAGCCAAGTCACGGGTTCCTCCTATAATTCACCCCTCCACTTT. This gives the protein CASSQVTGSSYNSPLHF.

The chain uses TRBV12-3 or TRBV12-4 and TRBJ2-7; D gene uncertain. Trimming took 0 bases from V and 3 from J, leaving 3 bases between them. The CDR3 totals 12 residues. The CDR3 sequence is CASSLALYEQYF. The CDR3 DNA sequence: TGTGCCAGCAGTTTAGCCCTCTACGAGCAGTACTTC.

This chain joins TRBV9 and TRBJ1-1, with D maybe TRBD1 (6 bases). The CDR3 spans 15 residues. The V and J ends lost 4 bases and 0 bases respectively, with 13 bases between them. In germline, CDR1 is SGDLS, CDR2 YYNGEE. Written as DNA, the CDR3 is TGTGCCAGCAGCCCTCAGCAGGGGCTGAACACTGAAGCTTTCTTT. Amino acid sequence: CASSPQQGLNTEAFF.

The gene calls are TRBV12-3 or TRBV12-4 and TRBJ2-3; D unclear. Between the trimmed V and J ends, which lost 6 bases and 0 bases, there was a span of 7 bases. The CDR3 extends over 13 amino acids. CDR3 DNA sequence: TGTGCCAGCAGCGACACGAGCACAGATACGCAGTATTTT. Its translation is CASSDTSTDTQYF.

The chain is built from TRBV20-1 and TRBJ2-5; D unresolved. Germline CDR1 DFQATT, CDR2 SNEGSKA (reference sequence). The CDR3 has 10 residues. V was shortened by 6 bases and J by 7 bases, with 9 bases between the two germline ends. The CDR3 bases are TGCAGTGCGCCTATAGGGACCCAGTACTTC. Encoded protein: CSAPIGTQYF.

The rearrangement joins TRBV5-4 to TRBJ1-1; 7 bases align to TRBD1. This CDR3 is 14 amino acids long. V shed 4 bases, J shed 4 bases, and the junction held 7 bases outside the gene matches. Germline loops: CDR1 SGHNT, CDR2 YYREEE (reference sequence). CDR3 sequence (DNA): TGTGCCAGCAGCCACAGGGGAGGGGGCACTGAAGCTTTCTTT. Encoded protein: CASSHRGGGTEAFF.

The sample holds a few counts of this clone. The CDR3 protein is CASSPGRLNSPLHF. The CDR3 DNA sequence: TGTGCCAGCAGTCCGGGACGGTTGAATTCACCCCTCCACTTT. The chain couples TRBV6-2 or TRBV6-3 to TRBJ1-6, with D perhaps TRBD1 (5 bases). The CDR3 length is 14 residues. CDR1 and CDR2 from the germline V gene are MNHEY and SVGEGT. V was trimmed by 5 bases and J by 7 bases, leaving 12 bases between them.

V and J are TRBV4-1 and TRBJ1-2, with D possibly TRBD1 on 5 matching bases. This CDR3 has 13 residues. The V gene lost 7 bases and the J gene lost 6 bases, with 15 bases spanning the gap. Germline V gene lookup returns CDR1 MGHRA and CDR2 YSYEKL. Here the CDR3 DNA reads TGCGCCAGCAAGGGCCAGGGCAAACATGGCTACACCTTC. Encoded protein: CASKGQGKHGYTF.

V usage is TRBV5-1 and J usage is TRBJ2-3; maybe TRBD1 (6 bases). The CDR3 spans 20 residues. V gave up 2 bases and J gave up 0 bases, with 25 bases separating them. Germline V gene lookup returns CDR1 SGHRS and CDR2 YFSETQ. CDR3 sequence (DNA): TGCGCCAGCAGCTTTGGGGACCCTCATTTACAGGGTCCTAGCACAGATACGCAGTATTTT. This sequence encodes CASSFGDPHLQGPSTDTQYF.